This TCR beta chain originates from a study of neurological immune-mediated disorders. The cDNA was synthesized by means of template-switch 5'RACE, which was carried out with 10-nucleotide random UMIs. TCRdb called the 5' RACE reads again in MiXCR, with one record for every CDR3 protein. The repertoire includes about 62,000 distinct CDR3 sequences, about 3.5% of them detected once, and less than 2.5% sits in the top ten. The germline V and J ends were trimmed by 0 bases and 2 bases, with 14 bases remaining between them. Germline V CDR1 and CDR2: DFQATT, SNEGSKA (reference sequence). This CDR3 is 17 amino acids long. In this sample, this clonotype turned up many times.

This chain links TRBV20-1 with TRBJ2-6, with D perhaps being TRBD1 or TRBD2 (5 bases each). This clonotype originated in a woman aged 45-59 years with multiple sclerosis. The specimen was PBMCs. The chain's CDR3 is CSARDGAGSPGANVLTF. As DNA, the CDR3 is TGCAGTGCTAGAGATGGCGCAGGGAGCCCTGGGGCCAACGTCCTGACTTTC.